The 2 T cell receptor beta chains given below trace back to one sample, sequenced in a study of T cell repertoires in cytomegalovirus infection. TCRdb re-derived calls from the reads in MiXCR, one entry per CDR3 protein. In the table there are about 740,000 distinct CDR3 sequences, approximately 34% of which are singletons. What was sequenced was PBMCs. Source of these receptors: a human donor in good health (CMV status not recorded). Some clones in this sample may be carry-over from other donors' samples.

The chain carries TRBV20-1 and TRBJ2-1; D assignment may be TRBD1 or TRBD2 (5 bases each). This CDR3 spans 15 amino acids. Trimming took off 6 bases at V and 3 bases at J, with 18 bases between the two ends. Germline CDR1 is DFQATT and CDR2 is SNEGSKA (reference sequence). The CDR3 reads CSANREGSSYNEQFF. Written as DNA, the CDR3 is TGCAGTGCCAACCGTGAGGGGTCCAGCTACAATGAGCAGTTCTTC.

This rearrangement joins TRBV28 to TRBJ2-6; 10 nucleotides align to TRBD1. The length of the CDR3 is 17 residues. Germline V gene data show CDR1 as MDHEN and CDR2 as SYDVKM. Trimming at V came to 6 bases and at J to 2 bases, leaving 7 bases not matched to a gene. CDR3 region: CASRPGTGDPGANVLTF. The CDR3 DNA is TGTGCCAGCAGGCCCGGGACAGGGGATCCTGGGGCCAACGTCCTGACTTTC.